The 24 T cell receptor beta chains listed next were all sequenced from one sample in a study of post-analysis software for immune sequencing data. Prepared libraries of TCR beta cDNA carried unique molecular identifiers. TCRdb re-called the PCR reads with MiXCR, one entry per CDR3 protein. The sample yields about 820,000 distinct CDR3 sequences, roughly 58% seen once. Points from the study as a whole: Compared with controls, patients had more of about 5 TRBV segments, including TRBV5-6, TRBV5-1 and TRBV20-1.

No antigen has been assigned to these receptors. Sequencing was carried out using blood. These receptor sequences come from a girl between 10 and 17 years old with multiple sclerosis.

This chain uses TRBV12-3 or TRBV12-4 with TRBJ2-7, with 9 nucleotides matching TRBD2. The CDR3 runs to 15 residues. J was trimmed by 0 bases and V by 6 bases; bases with no gene match: 6. The DNA of the CDR3 is TGTGCCAGCAGACCGGGACTAGCCTCCTCCTACGAGCAGTACTTC. Amino acids: CASRPGLASSYEQYF.

The chain couples TRBV7-9 to TRBJ1-5; D not resolved. CDR1 is SEHNR and CDR2 is FQNEAQ in the germline V gene (reference sequence). The CDR3 consists of 14 residues. V lost 5 bases to trimming and J lost 4 bases, with 12 bases between them. CDR3 sequence (DNA): TGTGCCAGCAGCAGGGATTTTGAGAATCAGCCCCAGCATTTT. This sequence encodes CASSRDFENQPQHF. Full variable domain (remainder filled in from reference TRBV7-9 and TRBJ1-5): DTGVSQNPRHKITKRGQNVTFRCDPISEHNRLYWYRQTLGQGPEFLTYFQNEAQLEKSRLLSDRFSAERPKGSFSTLEIQRTEQGDSAMYLCASSRDFENQPQHFGDGTRLSIL.

Worth noting for this clonotype: One end of the junction varies from germline; a read error may be responsible. The chain carries TRBV7-7 and TRBJ2-1, with 8 nucleotides matching TRBD2. There are 18 residues in the CDR3. CDR1 is SSHAT and CDR2 is FNYEAQ in the germline V gene (reference sequence). The CDR3 nucleotides read TGTGCTAGCAGCTTATTCCCGGTTGGTAGCGGGACGTACAATGAGCAGTTCTTC. Translated: CASSLFPVGSGTYNEQFF.

CDR3 in amino acids: CSAPGGGLQFF. Written as DNA, the CDR3 is TGCAGTGCTCCCGGGGGAGGGCTACAGTTCTTC. The rearrangement links TRBV20-1 to TRBJ2-1; 7 bases are a match to TRBD2. V lost 5 bases to trimming and J lost 13 bases; unmatched junction nucleotides: 8. Germline CDR1 DFQATT, CDR2 SNEGSKA (reference sequence). This CDR3 spans 11 amino acids.

The rearrangement uses TRBV15 and TRBJ1-2; D call uncertain. The CDR3 is 14 residues long. Trimming took 5 bases from V and 8 from J, leaving 18 bases between them. Germline V gene sequence: CDR1 LNHNV, CDR2 YYDKDF (reference sequence). CDR3 protein: CATSGGGGVGGYTF. The CDR3 DNA reads as TGTGCCACCAGCGGAGGCGGAGGCGTGGGAGGCTACACCTTC.

A few counts support this clonotype. This rearrangement joins TRBV14 to TRBJ2-5; 7 nucleotides match TRBD2. Unmatched junction bases numbered 9, after V lost 0 bases and J lost 2 bases. This CDR3 has 17 residues. Germline assignment: CDR1 SGHDN and CDR2 FVKESK. CDR3 sequence: CASSQEHSWGGQETQYF. Written as DNA, the CDR3 is TGTGCCAGCAGCCAAGAACACAGCTGGGGGGGACAAGAGACCCAGTACTTC.

This clonotype was observed a few times. V gene TRBV4-1 combines with J gene TRBJ2-1, with 11 positions matching TRBD2. This CDR3 is built from 15 residues. Germline V gives CDR1 MGHRA, CDR2 YSYEKL. After removal of 1 base from V and 8 bases from J, the junction contained 4 bases not matched to a gene. The CDR3 reads CASSQGLAGKDEQFF. The CDR3 DNA is TGCGCCAGCAGCCAAGGACTAGCGGGGAAGGATGAGCAGTTCTTC.

This chain joins TRBV7-3 and TRBJ2-1; TRBD2 is a possible D gene (5 bases). CDR1 is SGHTA, CDR2 FQGTGA, per germline. Trimming removed 5 bases from V and 0 bases from J, with 11 bases in between. This CDR3 has 15 residues. The CDR3 DNA reads as TGTGCCAGCAGCCCTCGGGGTACCTCCTACAATGAGCAGTTCTTC. This gives the protein CASSPRGTSYNEQFF.

The rearrangement uses TRBV7-6 and TRBJ1-4, with 9 bases fitting TRBD1. The CDR3 totals 15 residues. The ends lost 1 base at V and 5 bases at J; junction bases unmatched: 2. Germline loops: CDR1 SGHVS, CDR2 FNYEAQ. CDR3 nucleotide sequence: TGTGCCAGCAGCTTAGAGACAGGGGGAAATGAAAAACTGTTTTTT. This gives the protein CASSLETGGNEKLFF.

The genes are TRBV5-1 and TRBJ2-3, with TRBD2 matching 7 bases. Germline assignment: CDR1 SGHRS and CDR2 YFSETQ. The ends lost 6 bases at V and 3 bases at J; junction bases unmatched: 10. The CDR3 has 15 amino acids. CDR3 in amino acids: CASTLGEAGTDTQYF. In DNA, the CDR3 is TGCGCCAGCACCTTAGGAGAAGCGGGGACAGATACGCAGTATTTT.

This chain uses TRBV20-1 with TRBJ2-5; the D is unclear. This CDR3 has 12 amino acids. With 6 bases removed from V and 3 bases from J, the gap between germline ends came to 11 bases. From germline, CDR1 is DFQATT and CDR2 SNEGSKA (reference sequence). The DNA for the CDR3 is TGCAGTGCGGTCCCGTCAAAAGAGACCCAGTACTTC. It is translated as CSAVPSKETQYF.

This clonotype was detected only a few times. This chain joins TRBV11-2 and TRBJ1-2; D ambiguous. This CDR3 has 14 amino acids. The germline V gene encodes CDR1 SGHAT and CDR2 FQNNGV. V was pared by 3 bases and J by 6 bases, with 14 bases between. CDR3 residues: CASSFEMEDHGYTF. DNA of the CDR3: TGTGCCAGCAGCTTCGAAATGGAAGATCATGGCTACACCTTC. Based on the CDR3 plus reference TRBV11-2 and TRBJ1-2, the full variable domain is EAGVAQSPRYKIIEKRQSVAFWCNPISGHATLYWYQQILGQGPKLLIQFQNNGVVDDSQLPKDRFSAERLKGVDSTLKIQPAKLEDSAVYLCASSFEMEDHGYTFGSGTRLTVV.

Written as DNA, the CDR3 is TGTGCCAGCAGCCCCCACAGCGGAGAACAAGAGACCCAGTACTTC. Protein sequence: CASSPHSGEQETQYF. The V gene is TRBV7-8, the J gene TRBJ2-5; possibly TRBD2 for D (5 bases). Germline V gives CDR1 SGHVS, CDR2 FQNEAQ. CDR3 length: 15 residues. The germline V and J ends were trimmed by 5 bases and 2 bases, with 15 bases remaining between them.

The chain couples TRBV7-9 to TRBJ2-4, with TRBD2 as a possible D gene (6 bases). This CDR3 has 16 amino acids. Germline V lookup: CDR1 SEHNR, CDR2 FQNEAQ (reference sequence). V lost 4 bases and J 2 bases, leaving 15 bases between the germline ends. CDR3 DNA: TGTGCCAGCAGCTCCGGGACTCCCGGCTCCAAAAACATTCAGTACTTC. This translates into CASSSGTPGSKNIQYF.

The V call is TRBV6-5, the J call TRBJ2-1, with D maybe TRBD1 (5 bases). The J call is uncertain, as TRBJ2-7 better fits the DNA end. The CDR3 spans 13 residues. CDR1 is MNHEY and CDR2 is SVGAGI in the germline V gene. This CDR3 reads CASSYSLGVEQYF. DNA of the CDR3: TGTGCCAGCAGTTACTCCTTAGGGGTCGAGCAGTACTTC.

Only a few counts were recorded for this clonotype. The V gene is TRBV15, the J gene TRBJ2-7, with D perhaps TRBD1 (6 bases). CDR1 LNHNV and CDR2 YYDKDF come from the germline V gene (reference sequence). V shed 0 bases and J shed 5 bases, with 20 bases lying between them. The CDR3 runs to 17 residues. The CDR3 nucleotides read TGTGCCACCAGCAGAGATTGGGGGCTGGGGGCGGCCCACGAGCAGTACTTC. Its protein is CATSRDWGLGAAHEQYF.

The V and J genes are TRBV29-1 and TRBJ1-6; TRBD1 matches at 7 bases. CDR3 length: 13 amino acids. V gave up 7 bases and J gave up 7 bases; unmatched junction bases: 7. The germline V gene has CDR1 SQVTM and CDR2 ANQGSEA. The CDR3 DNA follows: TGCAGCGCCAAGACAGGGACAAATTCACCCCTCCACTTT. Translation: CSAKTGTNSPLHF.

This sequence joins TRBV11-2 and TRBJ2-3; D is perhaps TRBD1 (5 bases). The CDR3 contains 16 residues. Germline values: CDR1 SGHAT, CDR2 FQNNGV. V dropped 3 bases and J dropped 7 bases, with 20 bases sitting between them. The CDR3 loop reads CASSFFPWMTEYTQYF. CDR3 sequence (DNA): TGTGCCAGCAGCTTTTTCCCGTGGATGACAGAGTATACGCAGTATTTT.

The chain uses TRBV29-1 and TRBJ1-2, with D possibly being TRBD1 (6 bases). Trimming stripped 4 bases from V and 7 bases from J, with 13 bases between. Per the germline V gene, CDR1 is SQVTM and CDR2 is ANQGSEA. The CDR3 has 12 residues. The CDR3 DNA is TGCAGCGTTGGAGGCCAGGGGATTGGCTACACCTTC. As protein: CSVGGQGIGYTF.

V gene TRBV12-3 or TRBV12-4 combines with J gene TRBJ2-1, with TRBD2 as a possible D gene (6 bases). This CDR3 is 17 amino acids long. The V end was cut by 7 bases, the J end by 7 bases, with 26 bases between. The CDR3 protein is CASTDWGSASDANEQFF. CDR3 coding DNA: TGTGCCAGCACTGATTGGGGGTCGGCTAGCGACGCGAATGAGCAGTTCTTC.

The rearrangement uses TRBV20-1 and TRBJ2-3, with TRBD2 identical over 7 bases. The CDR3 consists of 14 residues. V was pared by 0 bases and J by 4 bases, with 4 bases of the junction left unmatched. CDR1 DFQATT and CDR2 SNEGSKA come from the germline V gene (reference sequence). The DNA of the CDR3 is TGCAGTGCTAGAGATTCCCGGGGGGCAGATACGCAGTATTTT. Protein product: CSARDSRGADTQYF.

V gene TRBV14 combines with J gene TRBJ2-5; the D gene is possibly TRBD1 (5 bases). CDR3 length: 16 residues. Trimming pared 0 bases from V and 5 bases from J, leaving 16 bases between. CDR1 and CDR2 (germline): SGHDN, FVKESK. CDR3 in DNA: TGTGCCAGCAGCCAAGATAGAGGCAGGGTACGGGAGACCCAGTACTTC. Its translation is CASSQDRGRVRETQYF.

There are a few counts of this clonotype. V and J are TRBV20-1 and TRBJ1-5, with D perhaps matching TRBD1 (5 bases). V dropped 5 bases and J dropped 5 bases, with 10 bases sitting between them. The CDR3 sequence is 12 residues long. Germline CDR1 DFQATT, CDR2 SNEGSKA (reference sequence). Here the CDR3 reads CSARDWDQPQHF. The CDR3 bases are TGCAGTGCTCGGGACTGGGATCAGCCCCAGCATTTT.

This clonotype was observed a few times. The V and J genes are TRBV12-3 or TRBV12-4 and TRBJ1-6, with D perhaps matching TRBD1 (6 bases). Trimming stripped 9 bases from V and 9 bases from J, with 18 bases between. This CDR3 region has 14 residues. The DNA for the CDR3 is TGTGCCAGTGGGGATGGACAGTCGGGTTCACCCCTCCACTTT. It yields the protein CASGDGQSGSPLHF.